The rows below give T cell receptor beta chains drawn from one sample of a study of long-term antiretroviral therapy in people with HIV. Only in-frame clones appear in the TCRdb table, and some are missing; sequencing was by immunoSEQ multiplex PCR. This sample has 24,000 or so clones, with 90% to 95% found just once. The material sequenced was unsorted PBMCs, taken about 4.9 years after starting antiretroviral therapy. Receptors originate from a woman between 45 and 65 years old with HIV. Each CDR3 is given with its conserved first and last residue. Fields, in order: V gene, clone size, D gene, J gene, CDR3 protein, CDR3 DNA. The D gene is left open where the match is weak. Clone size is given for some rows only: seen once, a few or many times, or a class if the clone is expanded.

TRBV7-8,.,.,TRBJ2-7,CASSSPRERHEQYF,TGTGCCAGCAGCTCGCCCCGGGAGAGACACGAGCAGTACTTC
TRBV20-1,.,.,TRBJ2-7,CSAGTLWEQYF,TGCAGTGCTGGGACACTCTGGGAGCAGTACTTC
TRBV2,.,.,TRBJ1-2,CSGRREDYGYTF,TGTTCAGGGCGTCGGGAGGACTATGGCTACACCTTC
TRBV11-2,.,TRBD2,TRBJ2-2,CASKTSGRAVTGELFF,TGTGCCAGCAAAACTAGCGGGAGGGCCGTCACCGGGGAGCTGTTTTTT
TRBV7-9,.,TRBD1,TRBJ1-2,CASRDTGTVTYGYTF,TGTGCCAGCAGAGATACCGGGACAGTCACCTACGGCTACACCTTC
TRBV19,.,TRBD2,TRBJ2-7,CASSITSSGRFSYEQYF,TGTGCCAGTAGTATAACCTCTAGCGGGCGTTTCTCCTACGAGCAGTACTTC
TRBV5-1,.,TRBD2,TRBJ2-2,CASSLSGANTGELLF,TGCGCCAGCAGCCTTAGCGGGGCGAACACCGGGGAGCTGCTTTTT
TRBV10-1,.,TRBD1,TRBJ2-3,CWGQASYFTDTQYF,TGTTGGGGACAGGCCTCTTATTTCACAGATACGCAGTATTTT
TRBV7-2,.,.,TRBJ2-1,CASSLGHGTYNEQFF,TGTGCCAGCAGCTTAGGGCACGGGACCTACAATGAGCAGTTCTTC
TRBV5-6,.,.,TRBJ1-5,CASSETGVEEPQHF,TGTGCCAGCAGTGAGACAGGCGTCGAGGAGCCCCAGCATTTT
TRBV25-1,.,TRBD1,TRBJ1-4,CASSEYRGGGEKLFF,TGTGCCAGCAGTGAATATAGAGGGGGCGGTGAAAAACTGTTTTTT
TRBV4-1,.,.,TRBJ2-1,CASSQALADSYNEQFF,TGCGCCAGCAGCCAAGCACTTGCGGACTCCTACAATGAGCAGTTCTTC
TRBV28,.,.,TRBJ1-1,CASSFEGSLGTEAFF,TGTGCCAGCAGTTTTGAGGGATCGTTGGGCACTGAAGCTTTCTTT
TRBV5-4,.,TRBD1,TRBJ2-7,CASSSGQGYYEQYF,TGTGCCAGCAGCTCGGGACAGGGGTACTACGAGCAGTACTTC
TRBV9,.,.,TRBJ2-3,CASSVEGGTDTQYF,TGTGCCAGCAGCGTAGAGGGGGGCACAGATACGCAGTATTTT
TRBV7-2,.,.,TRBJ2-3,CASSLNPAGTSSDTQYF,TGTGCCAGCAGCTTAAATCCAGCGGGTACGTCTTCAGATACGCAGTATTTT
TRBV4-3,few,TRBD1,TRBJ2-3,CASSQDGGTGFNLAFTDTQYF,TGCGCCAGCAGCCAAGACGGAGGGACAGGGTTTAACTTGGCCTTCACAGATACGCAGTATTTT
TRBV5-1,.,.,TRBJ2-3,CASSEEQITDTQYF,TGCGCCAGCAGCGAGGAGCAGATCACAGATACGCAGTATTTT
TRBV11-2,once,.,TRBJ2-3,CASSPLAAADTQYF,TGTGCCAGCAGCCCCCTGGCGGCCGCAGATACGCAGTATTTT
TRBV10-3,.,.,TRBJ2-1,CAISESWESSYNEQFF,TGTGCCATCAGTGAGTCATGGGAGTCCTCCTACAATGAGCAGTTCTTC
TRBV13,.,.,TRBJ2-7,CASSTGRAGEQYF,TGTGCCAGCAGCACAGGACGAGCCGGCGAGCAGTACTTC
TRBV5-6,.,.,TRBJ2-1,CASSLGSLGAEQFF,TGTGCCAGCAGCTTGGGAAGCCTGGGTGCGGAGCAGTTCTTC
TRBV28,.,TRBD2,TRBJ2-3,CASSLTSGGDTQYF,TGTGCCAGCAGTTTGACCTCGGGGGGGGATACGCAGTATTTT
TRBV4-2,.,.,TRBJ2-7,CASSQEWDEQYF,TGTGCCAGCAGCCAAGAGTGGGACGAGCAGTACTTC
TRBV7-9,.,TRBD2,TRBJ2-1,CASSPPSGREVNEQFF,TGTGCCAGCAGCCCCCCTAGCGGGAGGGAGGTCAATGAGCAGTTCTTC
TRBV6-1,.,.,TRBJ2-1,CASIQDPYNEQFF,TGTGCCAGCATTCAGGACCCCTACAATGAGCAGTTCTTC
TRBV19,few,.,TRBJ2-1,CASSMDGTTYNEQFF,TGTGCCAGTAGTATGGATGGGACAACCTACAATGAGCAGTTCTTC
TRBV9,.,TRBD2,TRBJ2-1,CASSVAGTSYNEQFF,TGTGCCAGCAGCGTAGCAGGGACTAGCTACAATGAGCAGTTCTTC
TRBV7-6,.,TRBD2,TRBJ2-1,CASSPGLAGEWQFF,TGTGCCAGCAGCCCGGGACTAGCGGGAGAGTGGCAGTTCTTC
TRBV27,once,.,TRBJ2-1,CASSSLGPEQFF,TGTGCCAGCAGTTCCCTGGGCCCTGAGCAGTTCTTC
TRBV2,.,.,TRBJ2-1,CASREGPYTRNNEQFF,TGTGCCAGCAGGGAAGGACCCTACACTCGGAACAATGAGCAGTTCTTC
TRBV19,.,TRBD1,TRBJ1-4,CASSQGAELFF,TGTGCCAGTTCACAGGGGGCAGAACTGTTTTTT
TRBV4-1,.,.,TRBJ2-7,CASSQGSFEQYF,TGCGCCAGCAGCCAAGGGAGCTTCGAGCAGTACTTC
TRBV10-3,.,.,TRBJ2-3,CAIRDSGSGTDTQYF,TGTGCCATCAGGGACAGCGGTTCGGGCACAGATACGCAGTATTTT
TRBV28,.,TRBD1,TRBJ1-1,CASSLPQGQGSSEAFF,TGTGCCAGCAGTTTACCCCAGGGACAGGGCAGCTCTGAAGCTTTCTTT
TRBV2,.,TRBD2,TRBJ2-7,CASSRTGTSANEQYF,TGTGCCAGCAGCCGCACCGGGACTAGCGCGAACGAGCAGTACTTC
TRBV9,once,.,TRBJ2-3,CASSVGGVVDTQYF,TGTGCCAGCAGCGTAGGGGGGGTAGTAGATACGCAGTATTTT
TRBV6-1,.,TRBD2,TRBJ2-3,CASMTSGTDTQYF,TGTGCCAGCATGACTAGCGGCACAGATACGCAGTATTTT
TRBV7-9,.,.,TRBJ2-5,CASSLQSGVYQETQYF,TGTGCCAGCAGCTTACAATCGGGGGTATACCAAGAGACCCAGTACTTC
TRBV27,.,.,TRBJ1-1,CASSKAGPMNTEAFF,TGTGCCAGCAGTAAGGCAGGGCCTATGAACACTGAAGCTTTCTTT
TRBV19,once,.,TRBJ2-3,CASSRRASASTDTQYF,TGTGCCAGTAGTAGGAGGGCTAGCGCTAGCACAGATACGCAGTATTTT
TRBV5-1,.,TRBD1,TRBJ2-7,CASSLAPNRDRGGYEQYF,TGCGCCAGCAGCTTGGCCCCCAACCGGGACAGGGGCGGCTACGAGCAGTACTTC
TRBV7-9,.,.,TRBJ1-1,CASSLPDNTISENTEAFF,TGTGCCAGCAGCTTACCGGATAACACGATATCCGAGAACACTGAAGCTTTCTTT
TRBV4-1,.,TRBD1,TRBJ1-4,CASSQDATGLDEKLFF,TGCGCCAGCAGCCAAGATGCGACAGGGTTAGATGAAAAACTGTTTTTT
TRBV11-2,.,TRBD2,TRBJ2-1,CASSLVYLAGGYEQFF,TGTGCCAGCAGCTTAGTATACCTAGCGGGAGGGTATGAGCAGTTCTTC
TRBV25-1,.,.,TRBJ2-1,CASSESVNEQFF,TGTGCCAGCAGTGAATCGGTCAATGAGCAGTTCTTC
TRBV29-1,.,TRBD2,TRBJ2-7,CSVEAGLGSREQYF,TGCAGCGTTGAAGCGGGACTAGGATCACGCGAGCAGTACTTC
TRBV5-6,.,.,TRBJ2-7,CASSLAHTYEQYF,TGTGCCAGCAGCTTGGCTCACACCTACGAGCAGTACTTC
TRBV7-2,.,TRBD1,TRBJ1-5,CASSQIGDRGTQPQHF,TGTGCCAGCAGCCAGATCGGGGACAGGGGTACTCAGCCCCAGCATTTT
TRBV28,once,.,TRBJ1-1,CASSLHHREAFF,TGTGCCAGCAGTCTACACCACCGTGAAGCTTTCTTT
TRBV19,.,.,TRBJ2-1,CASSIDGSSYNEQFF,TGTGCCAGTAGTATAGACGGTAGCTCCTACAATGAGCAGTTCTTC
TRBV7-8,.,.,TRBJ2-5,CASSLGVRETQYF,TGTGCCAGCAGCCTCGGAGTTCGCGAGACCCAGTACTTC
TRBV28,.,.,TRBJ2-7,CASSIPQGTDEQYF,TGTGCCAGCAGTATCCCGCAGGGGACCGACGAGCAGTACTTC
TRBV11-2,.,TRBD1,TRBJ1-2,CASSFQQGILGYGYTF,TGTGCCAGCAGCTTCCAACAGGGGATTTTGGGCTATGGCTACACCTTC
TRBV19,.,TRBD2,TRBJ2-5,CASSNGGGETQYF,TGTGCCAGTAGTAACGGCGGGGGGGAGACCCAGTACTTC
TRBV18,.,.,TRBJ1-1,CASSRGTEEAFF,TGTGCCAGCTCGAGAGGTACGGAGGAAGCTTTCTTT
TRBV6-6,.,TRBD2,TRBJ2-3,CASSYGGSTDTQYF,TGTGCCAGCAGTTACGGCGGGAGTACAGATACGCAGTATTTT
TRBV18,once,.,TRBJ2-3,CASSPIATDTQYF,TGTGCCAGCTCACCAATAGCGACAGATACGCAGTATTTT
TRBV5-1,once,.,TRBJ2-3,CASSPLGSTDTQYF,TGCGCCAGCAGCCCCTTAGGAAGCACAGATACGCAGTATTTT
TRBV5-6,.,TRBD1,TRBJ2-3,CASSLAGTGGISSTDTQYF,TGTGCCAGCAGCTTGGCCGGGACAGGGGGAATCTCTAGCACAGATACGCAGTATTTT